The 9 T cell receptor beta chains below were found in one sample sequenced in a study of T-cell reconstitution after alpha-beta-depleted transplantation in children. During its preparation, the TCRbeta library received unique molecular identifiers. TCRdb itself ran the PCR reads through MiXCR, one entry per CDR3 protein. The sample holds roughly 200,000 distinct CDR3 sequences; 5.5% to 7% are singletons and the top ten take just over 5.5%. The source was PBMCs, collected before TCRalphabeta/CD19-depleted stem cell transplant. All receptors come from a boy younger than 10 with acute lymphoblastic leukemia, due to receive a stem cell transplant.

The sample holds many counts of this clonotype. The chain employs TRBV7-2 and TRBJ2-3; 10 positions match TRBD2. CDR3 length: 16 residues. Germline values: CDR1 SGHTA, CDR2 FQGNSA. V was pared by 0 bases and J by 6 bases, with 6 bases of the junction left unmatched. The CDR3 loop reads CASSLALAGDADTQYF. CDR3 sequence (DNA): TGTGCCAGCAGCTTAGCGCTAGCGGGGGATGCGGATACGCAGTATTTT.

This clonotype was picked up many times. The chain recombines TRBV7-9 with TRBJ1-1; D gene uncertain. V lost 4 bases and J lost 6, with 6 bases in between. The CDR3 is 11 residues long. Germline CDR1 and CDR2: SEHNR and FQNEAQ (reference sequence). The CDR3 sequence is CASSSGSEAFF. CDR3 sequence (DNA): TGTGCCAGCAGCTCGGGGTCTGAAGCTTTCTTT.

This clonotype was seen many times. The chain employs TRBV7-6 and TRBJ1-5; no definite D call. Trimming took 1 base from V and 8 from J, leaving 9 bases between them. CDR1 and CDR2 (germline): SGHVS, FNYEAQ. This CDR3 contains 13 residues. The CDR3 loop reads CASSLDLGEPQHF. In nucleotides, the CDR3 is TGTGCCAGCAGCTTAGACCTGGGTGAGCCCCAGCATTTT.

This clonotype came up many times. The chain employs TRBV28 and TRBJ2-1, with no clear D. The germline V gene has CDR1 MDHEN and CDR2 SYDVKM. Trimming cost V 5 bases and J 9 bases, with 11 bases left between them. The CDR3 has 12 amino acids. CDR3 amino acids: CASSLSRAEQFF. In DNA form, the CDR3 reads TGTGCCAGCAGTCTAAGCCGGGCTGAGCAGTTCTTC. Combining the CDR3 with reference TRBV28 and TRBJ2-1 gives the whole variable domain DVKVTQSSRYLVKRTGEKVFLECVQDMDHENMFWYRQDPGLGLRLIYFSYDVKMKEKGDIPEGYSVSREKKERFSLILESASTNQTSMYLCASSLSRAEQFFGPGTRLTVL.

About this clonotype itself: A read error is possible here, since a much larger clone lies one base away. This rearrangement joins TRBV27 to TRBJ2-5; 7 bases fit TRBD1. This CDR3 is 16 amino acids long. Per the germline V gene, CDR1 is MNHEY and CDR2 is SMNVEV (reference sequence). The CDR3 DNA is TGTGGCAGCAGTTTATCGGCCGGGACAGCGAAAGAGACCCAGTACTTC. It specifies CGSSLSAGTAKETQYF.

There are many counts of this clonotype. This chain uses TRBV10-3 with TRBJ2-7; D is undetermined. The germline V gene encodes CDR1 ENHRY and CDR2 SYGVKD. This CDR3 is 13 amino acids long. V lost 0 bases, J lost 0 bases, and 3 bases lay in between. The CDR3 DNA follows: TGTGCCATCAGTGAGTCTAACTCCTACGAGCAGTACTTC. Encoded protein: CAISESNSYEQYF.

This chain joins TRBV4-3 and TRBJ2-5; unclear D gene. The CDR3 totals 12 residues. Germline assignment: CDR1 LGHNA and CDR2 YSLEER. V was trimmed by 1 base and J by 5 bases, leaving 5 bases between them. CDR3 bases: TGCGCCAGCAGCCAAGCCCGGGAGACCCAGTACTTC. Encoded protein: CASSQARETQYF.

In its sample, this clonotype was seen a few times. The rearrangement uses TRBV6-2 or TRBV6-3 and TRBJ1-5, with TRBD1 matching over 8 bases. There are 14 residues in the CDR3. Germline CDR1 MNHEY, CDR2 SVGEGT. V lost 2 bases, J lost 8 bases, and 5 bases stayed unmatched. The CDR3, as DNA: TGTGCCAGCAGTTACACCTCAGGGGGCGAGCCCCAGCATTTT. It yields the protein CASSYTSGGEPQHF.

This clonotype was observed a few times. The chain couples TRBV6-2 or TRBV6-3 to TRBJ1-1; D gene unclear. The CDR3 totals 14 residues. Germline CDR1 is MNHEY and CDR2 is SVGEGT. Trimming shortened V by 2 bases and J by 4 bases, and 11 bases separated the two germline ends. The CDR3 loop is CASSYNLRATEAFF. CDR3 sequence (DNA): TGTGCCAGCAGTTACAACCTTAGGGCCACTGAAGCTTTCTTT.